In this sample, the clone carrying this TCR beta chain turned up a few times. No antigen is known for it. The repertoire was sequenced with immunoSEQ multiplex PCR; TCRdb's copy has only in-frame clones and lacks some. In the table there are approximately 4,000 clones, 20% to 25% of which are singletons. The record originates from a study of T cells in localized non-small cell lung cancer. Germline V CDR1 and CDR2: SGDLS, YYNGEE. Trimming removed 5 bases from V and 5 bases from J; junction bases left unmatched: 11. The length of the CDR3 is 15 residues. Study-wide results and caveats: Tumor showed lower T cell clonality than uninvolved adjacent lung, where it was highest.

This TCR was sampled from a woman aged 35 to 75 with stage I lung adenocarcinoma. The sample was lung tumor tissue, taken before any cancer treatment. The chain employs TRBV9 and TRBJ2-5; 8 bases align to TRBD1. The CDR3 here is CASSDETGVDETQYF. As DNA, the CDR3 is TGTGCCAGCAGTGATGAGACAGGGGTCGATGAGACCCAGTACTTC.